The 11 T cell receptor beta chains presented below share a single source sample, sequenced in a study of control samples from healthy donors and cancer patients. The method was immunoSEQ multiplex PCR; TCRdb's version includes in-frame clones alone and lacks a portion of them. This repertoire shows tens of thousands of clones, approximately 82% found once; its top ten account for about 9.9%. Sequencing used PBMCs. Every receptor here comes from a man aged 55 to 70 with head and neck cancer.

The J gene is TRBJ2-6, the V gene TRBV11-2, with 11 bases aligning to TRBD2. The J segment lost 8 bases and the V segment lost 4 bases, leaving 10 bases of the junction unmatched. The V gene's germline CDR1 is SGHAT and CDR2 FQNNGV. The CDR3 extends over 17 amino acids. DNA for the CDR3: TGTGCCAGCAGCTCCCTATACAGGACTAGCGGGTCCAACGTCCTGACTTTC. Its translation is CASSSLYRTSGSNVLTF.

The chain uses TRBV30 and TRBJ2-7; the match to TRBD2 covers 12 bases. The germline gives CDR1 GTSNPN, CDR2 SVGIG (reference sequence). This CDR3 contains 13 residues. The V gene end was trimmed by 6 bases and the J gene end by 6 bases; junction bases not matched to a gene: 6. For the CDR3, the DNA is TGTGCCTGCCTGGGACTAGCGGGTCGCGAGCAGTACTTC. This codes for CACLGLAGREQYF.

The J gene is TRBJ2-1, the V gene TRBV6-5; TRBD2 matches at 7 bases. Germline V CDR1 and CDR2: MNHEY, SVGAGI. The CDR3 has 15 residues. V shed 8 bases, J shed 4 bases, and the junction held 11 bases outside the gene matches. The CDR3 reads CASLRGDYSYNEQFF. CDR3 nucleotides: TGTGCCAGCCTCCGAGGGGACTATTCTTACAATGAGCAGTTCTTC.

This chain connects TRBV5-4 to TRBJ2-6; D call uncertain. With 0 bases removed from V and 0 bases from J, the gap between germline ends came to 4 bases. This CDR3 is 15 amino acids long. Germline values: CDR1 SGHNT, CDR2 YYREEE (reference sequence). CDR3: CASSLEASGANVLTF. CDR3 in DNA: TGTGCCAGCAGCTTGGAGGCCTCTGGGGCCAACGTCCTGACTTTC.

The count of this clone is one. V usage is TRBV21-1 and J usage is TRBJ2-7. TRBV21-1 corresponds to a pseudogene. This CDR3 is built from 15 residues. CDR3 region: CASSLVQGGFVEQYF. Here the CDR3 DNA reads TGTGCCAGCAGCTTAGTACAGGGAGGCTTCGTTGAGCAGTACTTC.

This clone has only one observation. V and J are TRBV5-8 and TRBJ2-7, with 15 bases lining up with TRBD2. This CDR3 spans 17 amino acids. CDR1 is SGHTS and CDR2 is YDEGEE in the germline V gene. V lost 5 bases and J lost 6; bases outside the gene matches: 12. The CDR3 bases are TGTGCCAGCAGACGGACTAGCGGGAGGGCCCTCCGGCTCGAGCAGTACTTC. Its protein is CASRRTSGRALRLEQYF.

In its sample, this clone was seen once. This chain links TRBV5-1 with TRBJ2-3; D gene unclear. The CDR3 runs to 15 residues. The germline V gene encodes CDR1 SGHRS and CDR2 YFSETQ. V was shortened by 3 bases and J by 6 bases, with 17 bases between the two germline ends. Written as DNA, the CDR3 is TGCGCCAGCAGCTCGACCCCGCTAACACAGGATACGCAGTATTTT. It encodes CASSSTPLTQDTQYF.

The V call is TRBV4-1, the J call TRBJ2-2, with D unclear. V was cut by 1 base and J by 5 bases, with 8 bases left in between. CDR1 is MGHRA, CDR2 YSYEKL, per germline. The CDR3 extends over 14 amino acids. This CDR3 reads CASSQVLRTGELFF. The CDR3 nucleotides are TGCGCCAGCAGCCAAGTCCTGAGGACCGGGGAGCTGTTTTTT.

The chain uses TRBV12-3 or TRBV12-4 and TRBJ1-6; a possible D gene is TRBD1 (5 bases). V lost 1 base and J lost 11, with 9 bases in between. CDR3 length: 13 amino acids. The CDR3 is CASSLGRATPLHF. The DNA for the CDR3 is TGTGCCAGCAGTTTAGGCAGGGCTACACCCCTCCACTTT.

The V and J genes are TRBV24-1 and TRBJ1-5; possible D gene TRBD1, 6 bases. V dropped 5 bases and J dropped 4 bases, with 8 bases sitting between them. Germline V gene lookup returns CDR1 KGHDR and CDR2 SFDVKD. This CDR3 spans 13 amino acids. The CDR3 protein is CATSAGANQPQHF. CDR3 sequence (DNA): TGTGCCACCAGTGCAGGGGCGAATCAGCCCCAGCATTTT.

This chain links TRBV6-5 with TRBJ1-4, with D possibly being TRBD1 (5 bases). Germline V gene sequence: CDR1 MNHEY, CDR2 SVGAGI. V gave up 7 bases and J gave up 2 bases, with 11 bases separating them. The CDR3 runs to 14 residues. The CDR3 reads CASMVRGTNEKLFF. The DNA for the CDR3 is TGTGCCAGCATGGTTAGGGGTACTAATGAAAAACTGTTTTTT.